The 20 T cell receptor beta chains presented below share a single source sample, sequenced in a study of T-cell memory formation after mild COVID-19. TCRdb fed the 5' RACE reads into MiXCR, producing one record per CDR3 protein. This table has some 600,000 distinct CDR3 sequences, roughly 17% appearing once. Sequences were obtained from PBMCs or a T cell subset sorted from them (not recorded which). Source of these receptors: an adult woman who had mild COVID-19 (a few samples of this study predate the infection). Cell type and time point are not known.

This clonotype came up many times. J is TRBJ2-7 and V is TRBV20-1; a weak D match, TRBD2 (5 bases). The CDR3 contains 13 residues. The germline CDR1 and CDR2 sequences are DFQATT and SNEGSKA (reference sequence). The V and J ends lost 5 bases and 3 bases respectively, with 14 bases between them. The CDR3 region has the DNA TGCAGTGCTGCGGGCCTAGCTCTCTACGAGCAGTACTTC. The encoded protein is CSAAGLALYEQYF.

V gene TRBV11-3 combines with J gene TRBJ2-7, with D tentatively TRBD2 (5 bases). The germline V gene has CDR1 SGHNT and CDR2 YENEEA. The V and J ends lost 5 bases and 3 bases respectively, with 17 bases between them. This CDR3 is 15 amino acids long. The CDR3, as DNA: TGTGCCAGCAGCCCGGAGATGGTGGGAGTCTACGAGCAGTACTTC. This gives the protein CASSPEMVGVYEQYF.

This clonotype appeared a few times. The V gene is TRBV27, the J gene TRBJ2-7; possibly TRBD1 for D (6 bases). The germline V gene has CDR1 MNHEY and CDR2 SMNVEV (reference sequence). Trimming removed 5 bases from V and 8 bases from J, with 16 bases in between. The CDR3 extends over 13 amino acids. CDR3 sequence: CASSEGKGVKQYF. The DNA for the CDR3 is TGTGCCAGCAGTGAGGGTAAGGGGGTTAAGCAGTACTTC.

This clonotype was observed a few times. The CDR3 protein is CASSGDNSYEQYF. In DNA, the CDR3 is TGTGCCAGCAGCGGTGACAACTCCTACGAGCAGTACTTC. The V and J genes are TRBV9 and TRBJ2-7, with unresolved D. V shed 3 bases and J shed 0 bases, with 7 bases lying between them. This CDR3 comprises 13 residues. Looked up from germline, CDR1 is SGDLS and CDR2 is YYNGEE. Full variable domain (rest looked up from reference TRBV9 and TRBJ2-7): DSGVTQTPKHLITATGQRVTLRCSPRSGDLSVYWYQQSLDQGLQFLIQYYNGEERAKGNILERFSAQQFPDLHSELNLSSLELGDSALYFCASSGDNSYEQYFGPGTRLTVT.

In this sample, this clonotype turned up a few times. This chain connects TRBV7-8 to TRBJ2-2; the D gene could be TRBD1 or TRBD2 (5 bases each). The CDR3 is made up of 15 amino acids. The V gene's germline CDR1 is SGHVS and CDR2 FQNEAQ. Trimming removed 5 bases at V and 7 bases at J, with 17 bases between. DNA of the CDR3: TGTGCCAGCAGCCCCCGGACTGCCAGGGTCGGGGAGCTGTTTTTT. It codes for CASSPRTARVGELFF.

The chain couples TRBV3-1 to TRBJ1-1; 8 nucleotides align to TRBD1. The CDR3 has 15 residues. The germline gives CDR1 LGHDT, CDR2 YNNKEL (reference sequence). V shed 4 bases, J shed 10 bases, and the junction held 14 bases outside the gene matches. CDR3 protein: CASSLVKGQGALAFF. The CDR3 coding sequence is TGTGCCAGCAGCCTGGTAAAAGGTCAGGGGGCCCTAGCTTTCTTT.

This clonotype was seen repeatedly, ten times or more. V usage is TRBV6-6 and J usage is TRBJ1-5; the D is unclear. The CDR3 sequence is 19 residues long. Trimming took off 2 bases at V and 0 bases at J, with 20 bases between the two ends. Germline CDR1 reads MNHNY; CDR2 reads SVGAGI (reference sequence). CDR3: CASSYPLGQHTLSNQPQHF. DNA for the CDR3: TGTGCCAGCAGTTACCCCTTAGGGCAGCATACCCTTAGCAATCAGCCCCAGCATTTT.

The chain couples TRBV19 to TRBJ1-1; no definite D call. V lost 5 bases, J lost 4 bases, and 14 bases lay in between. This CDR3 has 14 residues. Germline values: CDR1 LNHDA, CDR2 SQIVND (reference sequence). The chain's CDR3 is CASSLGLFGTEAFF. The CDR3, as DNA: TGTGCCAGTAGTTTAGGGTTATTCGGCACTGAAGCTTTCTTT.

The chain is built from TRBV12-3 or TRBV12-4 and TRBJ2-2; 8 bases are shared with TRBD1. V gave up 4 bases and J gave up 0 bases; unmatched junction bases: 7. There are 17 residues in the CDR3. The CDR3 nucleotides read TGTGCCAGCAGTTCATCGGACAGGGTCGCGAACACCGGGGAGCTGTTTTTT. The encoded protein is CASSSSDRVANTGELFF.

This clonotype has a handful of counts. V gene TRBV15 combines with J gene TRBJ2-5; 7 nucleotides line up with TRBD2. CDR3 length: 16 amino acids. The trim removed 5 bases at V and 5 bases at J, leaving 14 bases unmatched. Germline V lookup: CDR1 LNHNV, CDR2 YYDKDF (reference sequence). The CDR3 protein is CATSPQRASGTETQYF. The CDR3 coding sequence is TGTGCCACCAGCCCACAACGGGCTAGCGGCACGGAGACCCAGTACTTC.

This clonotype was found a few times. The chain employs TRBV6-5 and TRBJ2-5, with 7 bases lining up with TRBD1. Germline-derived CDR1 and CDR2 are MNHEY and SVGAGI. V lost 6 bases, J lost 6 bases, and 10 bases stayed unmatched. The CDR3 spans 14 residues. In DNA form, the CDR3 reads TGTGCCAGCAGCCGACAGGGCACCCCCAAGACCCAGTACTTC. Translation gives CASSRQGTPKTQYF.

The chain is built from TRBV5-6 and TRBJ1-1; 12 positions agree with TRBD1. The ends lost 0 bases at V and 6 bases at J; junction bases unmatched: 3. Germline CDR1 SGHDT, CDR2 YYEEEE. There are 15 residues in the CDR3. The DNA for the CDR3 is TGTGCCAGCAGCTTGGCGGGACAGGGGGCGTCTGAAGCTTTCTTT. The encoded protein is CASSLAGQGASEAFF.

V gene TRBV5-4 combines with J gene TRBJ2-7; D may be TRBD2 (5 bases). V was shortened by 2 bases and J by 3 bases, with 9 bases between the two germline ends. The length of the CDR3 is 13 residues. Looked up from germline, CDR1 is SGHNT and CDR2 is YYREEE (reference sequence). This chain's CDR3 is CASSLRGDYEQYF. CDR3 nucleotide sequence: TGTGCCAGCAGCTTACGGGGAGACTACGAGCAGTACTTC.

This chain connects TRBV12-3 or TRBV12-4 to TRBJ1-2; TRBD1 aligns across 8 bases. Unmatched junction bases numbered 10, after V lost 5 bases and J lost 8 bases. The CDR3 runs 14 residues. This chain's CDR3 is CASSPDRGAEGYTF. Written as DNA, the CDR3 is TGTGCCAGCAGTCCAGACAGGGGCGCGGAAGGCTACACCTTC.

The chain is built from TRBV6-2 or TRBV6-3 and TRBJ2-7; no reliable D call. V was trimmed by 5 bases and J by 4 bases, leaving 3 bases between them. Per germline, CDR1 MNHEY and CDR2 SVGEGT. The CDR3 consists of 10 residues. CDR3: CASSIYEQYF. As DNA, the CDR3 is TGTGCCAGCAGTATTTACGAGCAGTACTTC.

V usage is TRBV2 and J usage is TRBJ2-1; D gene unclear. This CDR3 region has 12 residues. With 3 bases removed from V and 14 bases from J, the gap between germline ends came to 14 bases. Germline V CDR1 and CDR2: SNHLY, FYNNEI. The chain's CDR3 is CASSEQSRDEFF. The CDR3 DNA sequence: TGTGCCAGCAGTGAGCAGTCTAGGGATGAGTTCTTC.

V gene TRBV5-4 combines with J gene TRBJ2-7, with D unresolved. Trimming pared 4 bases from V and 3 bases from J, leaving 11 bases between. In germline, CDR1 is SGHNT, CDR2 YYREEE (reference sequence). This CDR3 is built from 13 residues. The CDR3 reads CASSPHTDYEQYF. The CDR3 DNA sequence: TGTGCCAGCAGCCCCCATACTGACTACGAGCAGTACTTC.

The CDR3 nucleotides are TGTGCCAGCAGCTCTCAGGGGGTCGGTGGCTACACCTTC. Amino acid sequence: CASSSQGVGGYTF. V is TRBV7-6 and J is TRBJ1-2; 7 nucleotides agree with TRBD1. The CDR3 is 13 amino acids. Trimming removed 4 bases from V and 7 bases from J; junction bases left unmatched: 6. Per the germline V gene, CDR1 is SGHVS and CDR2 is FNYEAQ.

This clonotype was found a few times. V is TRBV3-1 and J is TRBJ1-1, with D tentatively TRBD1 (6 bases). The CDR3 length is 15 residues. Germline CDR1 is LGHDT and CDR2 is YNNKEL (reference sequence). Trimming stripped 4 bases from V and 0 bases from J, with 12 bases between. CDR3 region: CASSLHRAMNTEAFF. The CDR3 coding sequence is TGTGCCAGCAGCCTCCACAGGGCGATGAACACTGAAGCTTTCTTT. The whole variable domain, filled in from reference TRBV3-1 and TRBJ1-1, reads DTAVSQTPKYLVTQMGNDKSIKCEQNLGHDTMYWYKQDSKKFLKIMFSYNNKELIINETVPNRFSPKSPDKAHLNLHINSLELGDSAVYFCASSLHRAMNTEAFFGQGTRLTVV.

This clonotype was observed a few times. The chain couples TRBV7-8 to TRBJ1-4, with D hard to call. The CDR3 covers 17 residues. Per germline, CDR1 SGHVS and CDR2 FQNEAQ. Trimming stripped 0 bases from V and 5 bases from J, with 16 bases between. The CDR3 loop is CASSLAEPTRLNEKLFF. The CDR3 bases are TGTGCCAGCAGCTTAGCAGAACCGACAAGGTTGAATGAAAAACTGTTTTTT. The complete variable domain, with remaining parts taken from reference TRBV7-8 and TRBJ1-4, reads GAGVSQSPRYKVAKRGQDVALRCDPISGHVSLFWYQQALGQGPEFLTYFQNEAQLDKSGLPSDRFFAERPEGSVSTLKIQRTQQEDSAVYLCASSLAEPTRLNEKLFFGSGTQLSVL.